The source of this T cell receptor beta chain is a study of T cells in Graves' hyperthyroidism and ophthalmopathy. On this clonotype itself: What it binds is not known.

Used for diagnoses were clinical symptoms, serum thyroxine and TRAb, thyroid ultrasound and orbital computed tomography. Trimming cost V 7 bases and J 4 bases; bases outside gene matches: 8. In germline, CDR1 is SQVTM, CDR2 ANQGSEA. The CDR3 spans 13 residues. Amplified TCR beta CDR3 regions derived from RNA transcripts. HTBI primers were used for first-round RT-PCR of the TCR CDR3. TCRdb independently ran MiXCR on the multiplex PCR reads; one entry per CDR3 protein. The table includes 490,000 or so distinct CDR3 sequences, roughly 45% detected once. The study's findings and limits: The model made its ophthalmopathy prediction, and onset followed a median 6.5 months later.

The rearrangement links TRBV29-1 to TRBJ2-7; 9 bases match TRBD2. Sequencing used peripheral blood or thyroid tissue (not recorded which). This TCR came from an adult woman with Graves' disease, either hyperthyroidism or ophthalmopathy (not recorded which). The CDR3 DNA reads as TGCAGCGGCGGGGCGGGAGGGGATTACGAGCAGTACTTC. Amino acids: CSGGAGGDYEQYF.